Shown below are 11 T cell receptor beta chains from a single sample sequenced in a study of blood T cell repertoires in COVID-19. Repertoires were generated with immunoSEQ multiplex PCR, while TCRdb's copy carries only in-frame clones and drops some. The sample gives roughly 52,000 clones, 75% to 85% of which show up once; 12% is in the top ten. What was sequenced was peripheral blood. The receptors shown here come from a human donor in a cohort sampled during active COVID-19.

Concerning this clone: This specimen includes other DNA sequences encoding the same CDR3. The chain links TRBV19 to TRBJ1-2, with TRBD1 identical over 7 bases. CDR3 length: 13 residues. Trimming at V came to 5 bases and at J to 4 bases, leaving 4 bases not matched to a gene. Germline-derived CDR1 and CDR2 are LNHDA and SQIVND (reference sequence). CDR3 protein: CASSPDRSYGYTF. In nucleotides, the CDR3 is TGTGCCAGTAGTCCGGACAGGAGCTATGGCTACACCTTC.

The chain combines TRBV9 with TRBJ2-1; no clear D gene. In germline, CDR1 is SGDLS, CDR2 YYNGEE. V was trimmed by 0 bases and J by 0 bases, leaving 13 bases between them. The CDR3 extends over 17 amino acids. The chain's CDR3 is CASSVGLETGSYNEQFF. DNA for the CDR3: TGTGCCAGCAGCGTAGGCCTGGAGACGGGCTCCTACAATGAGCAGTTCTTC.

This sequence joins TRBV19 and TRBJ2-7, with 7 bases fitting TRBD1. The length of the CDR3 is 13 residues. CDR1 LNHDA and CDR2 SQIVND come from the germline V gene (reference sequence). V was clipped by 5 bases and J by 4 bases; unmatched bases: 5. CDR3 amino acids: CASSVQDRYEQYF. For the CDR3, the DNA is TGTGCCAGTAGTGTTCAGGACAGGTACGAGCAGTACTTC.

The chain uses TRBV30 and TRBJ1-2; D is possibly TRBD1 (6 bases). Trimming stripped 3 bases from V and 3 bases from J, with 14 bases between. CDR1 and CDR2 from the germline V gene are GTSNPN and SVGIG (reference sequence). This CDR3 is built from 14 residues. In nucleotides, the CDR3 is TGTGCCTGGAGCTTAGGGGGGGGCGACTATGGCTACACCTTC. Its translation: CAWSLGGGDYGYTF.

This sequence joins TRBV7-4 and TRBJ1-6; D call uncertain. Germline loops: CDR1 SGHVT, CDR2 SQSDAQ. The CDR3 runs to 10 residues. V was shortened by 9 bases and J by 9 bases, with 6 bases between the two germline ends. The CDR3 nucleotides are TGTGCCAGAGATAGTTCACCCCTCCACTTT. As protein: CARDSSPLHF.

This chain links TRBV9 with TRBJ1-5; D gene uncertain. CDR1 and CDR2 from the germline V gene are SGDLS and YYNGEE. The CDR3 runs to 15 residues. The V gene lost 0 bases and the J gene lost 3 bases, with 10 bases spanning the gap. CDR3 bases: TGTGCCAGCAGCGTAGGTTACGGACTCAATCAGCCCCAGCATTTT. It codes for CASSVGYGLNQPQHF.

The CDR3 DNA sequence: TGCGCCAGCAGCCAAGATCGGGCGGGGGGTGAAGCTTTCTTT. It codes for CASSQDRAGGEAFF. V gene TRBV4-3 combines with J gene TRBJ1-1; the D gene is possibly TRBD1 (5 bases). V lost 0 bases to trimming and J lost 7 bases, with 12 bases between them. The CDR3 is 14 residues long. Germline CDR1 is LGHNA and CDR2 is YSLEER.

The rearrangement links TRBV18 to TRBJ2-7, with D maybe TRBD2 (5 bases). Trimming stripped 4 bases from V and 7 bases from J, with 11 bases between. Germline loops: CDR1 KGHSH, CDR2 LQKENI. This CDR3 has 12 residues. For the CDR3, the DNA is TGTGCCAGCTCACGGGTCCAGCGGGAGCAGTACTTC. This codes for CASSRVQREQYF.

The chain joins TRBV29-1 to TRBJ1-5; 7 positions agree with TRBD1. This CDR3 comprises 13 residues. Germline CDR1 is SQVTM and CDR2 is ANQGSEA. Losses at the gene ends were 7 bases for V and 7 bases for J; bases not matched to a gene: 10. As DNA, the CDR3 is TGCAGCGGGCGGGAGGGGGCCGGGCAGCCCCAGCATTTT. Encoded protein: CSGREGAGQPQHF.

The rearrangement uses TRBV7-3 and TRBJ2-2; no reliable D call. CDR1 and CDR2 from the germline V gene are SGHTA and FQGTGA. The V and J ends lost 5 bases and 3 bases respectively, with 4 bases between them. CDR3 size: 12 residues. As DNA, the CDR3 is TGTGCCAGCAGCCCGTACACCGGGGAGCTGTTTTTT. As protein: CASSPYTGELFF.

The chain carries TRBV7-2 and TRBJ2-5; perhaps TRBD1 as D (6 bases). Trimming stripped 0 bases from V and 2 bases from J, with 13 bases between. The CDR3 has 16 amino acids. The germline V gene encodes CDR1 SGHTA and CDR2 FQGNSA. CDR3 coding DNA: TGTGCCAGCAGCTTAGCCGGGACAAGAGGTCAAGAGACCCAGTACTTC. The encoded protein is CASSLAGTRGQETQYF.